This T cell receptor (beta chain) was captured by sequencing in a study of human T cells and chemical hapten exposure. Trimming took 2 bases from V and 8 from J, leaving 13 bases between them. This CDR3 has 15 amino acids. Study-level results: With regard to DPC sensitization, TCRs above 1 in 1000 frequency did not change.

Sequencing started from total RNA isolated from unfractionated whole blood. Individual cDNA molecules in this library carried unique molecular identifiers. MiXCR, applied by TCRdb to the reads, yields one record per CDR3 protein. The table lists 95,000 to 150,000 distinct CDR3 sequences, about 7.7% of them singletons. Notes on this clonotype: What it binds is unknown.

The sequencing input was whole blood. V gene TRBV12-3 or TRBV12-4 combines with J gene TRBJ1-6; unclear D gene. This receptor was obtained from a human donor in good health. Some clones in this sample may be carry-over from other donors' samples. CDR3 protein: CASSLWGNGDSPLHF. CDR3 DNA: TGTGCCAGCAGTTTATGGGGAAACGGAGATTCACCCCTCCACTTT.